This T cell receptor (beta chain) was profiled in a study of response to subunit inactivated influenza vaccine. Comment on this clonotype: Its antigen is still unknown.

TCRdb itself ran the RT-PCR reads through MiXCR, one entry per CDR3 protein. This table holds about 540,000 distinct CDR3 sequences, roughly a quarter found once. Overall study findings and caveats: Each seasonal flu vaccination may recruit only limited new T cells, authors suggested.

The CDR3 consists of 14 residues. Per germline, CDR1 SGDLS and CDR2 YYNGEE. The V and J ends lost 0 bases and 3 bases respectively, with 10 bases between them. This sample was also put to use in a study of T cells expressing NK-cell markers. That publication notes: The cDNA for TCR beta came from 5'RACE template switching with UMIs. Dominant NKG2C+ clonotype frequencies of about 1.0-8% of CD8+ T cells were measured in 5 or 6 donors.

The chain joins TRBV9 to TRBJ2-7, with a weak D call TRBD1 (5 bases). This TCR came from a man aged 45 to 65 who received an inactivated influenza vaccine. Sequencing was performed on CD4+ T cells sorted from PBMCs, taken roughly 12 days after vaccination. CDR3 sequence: CASSVATGYYEQYF. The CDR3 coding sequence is TGTGCCAGCAGCGTAGCTACAGGCTACTACGAGCAGTACTTC.